The 9 T cell receptor beta chains in this list originate from one sample, sequenced in a study of CD4 T cells in relation to SARS-CoV-2 and coronaviruses. These receptors' targets are unknown. The unexposed donors gave CD4+ T cells in about 2010-2018, prior to COVID-19. The cells were cultured for about ten days before CD4+ T cells were isolated. This table comes from immunoSEQ multiplex PCR, and its TCRdb copy is limited to in-frame clones, with some not included. The sample holds tens of thousands of clones, around 80% seen once. Sequenced: CD4+ T cells from PBMCs, cultured in vitro. These receptors all stem from a human donor in good health.

The rearrangement links TRBV11-2 to TRBJ2-1; 15 bases match TRBD2. The CDR3 has 16 amino acids. From germline, CDR1 is SGHAT and CDR2 FQNNGV. With V trimmed by 1 base and J by 9 bases, 4 bases remained unmatched. The CDR3 sequence: CASSLGTSGRAGEQFF. The CDR3 nucleotides are TGTGCCAGCAGCTTAGGGACTAGCGGGAGGGCCGGTGAGCAGTTCTTC.

The genes are TRBV9 and TRBJ2-3; 7 bases fit TRBD2. The CDR3 is 17 residues long. Germline values: CDR1 SGDLS, CDR2 YYNGEE. V dropped 2 bases and J dropped 0; count of bases not matched to a gene: 9. The CDR3 reads CASSVPRGGSSTDTQYF. CDR3 in DNA: TGTGCCAGCAGCGTCCCGCGGGGCGGGAGTAGCACAGATACGCAGTATTTT. The full variable domain, rest sourced from reference TRBV9 and TRBJ2-3, is DSGVTQTPKHLITATGQRVTLRCSPRSGDLSVYWYQQSLDQGLQFLIQYYNGEERAKGNILERFSAQQFPDLHSELNLSSLELGDSALYFCASSVPRGGSSTDTQYFGPGTRLTVL.

This chain links TRBV5-1 with TRBJ2-3; 7 nucleotides line up with TRBD2. Trimming took 5 bases from V and 0 from J; bases not matched to a gene: 9. CDR3 size: 16 residues. The germline CDR1 and CDR2 sequences are SGHRS and YFSETQ. CDR3 coding DNA: TGCGCCAGCAGACGCTCGGGGGAGGGGAGCACAGATACGCAGTATTTT. Its protein product is CASRRSGEGSTDTQYF. Filled out from reference TRBV5-1 and TRBJ2-3, the complete variable domain reads KAGVTQTPRYLIKTRGQQVTLSCSPISGHRSVSWYQQTPGQGLQFLFEYFSETQRNKGNFPGRFSGRQFSNSRSEMNVSTLELGDSALYLCASRRSGEGSTDTQYFGPGTRLTVL.

The chain links TRBV5-5 to TRBJ2-3; 12 nucleotides align to TRBD2. After removal of 0 bases from V and 3 bases from J, the junction contained 11 bases not matched to a gene. Per germline, CDR1 SGHKS and CDR2 YYEKEE (reference sequence). CDR3 length: 19 residues. This chain's CDR3 is CASSLALAGGRGWTDTQYF. The CDR3 nucleotides read TGTGCCAGCAGCTTGGCTCTAGCGGGGGGGCGCGGTTGGACAGATACGCAGTATTTT. Supplemented by reference TRBV5-5 and TRBJ2-3, the full variable domain reads DAGVTQSPTHLIKTRGQQVTLRCSPISGHKSVSWYQQVLGQGPQFIFQYYEKEERGRGNFPDRFSARQFPNYSSELNVNALLLGDSALYLCASSLALAGGRGWTDTQYFGPGTRLTVL.

This chain joins TRBV11-3 and TRBJ2-3; 11 nucleotides line up with TRBD1. Looked up from germline, CDR1 is SGHNT and CDR2 is YENEEA. V was clipped by 4 bases and J by 4 bases; unmatched bases: 10. This CDR3 spans 17 amino acids. DNA for the CDR3: TGTGCCAGCAGCTCCCGTGGGACAGGGGGTTTGGCAGATACGCAGTATTTT. It is translated as CASSSRGTGGLADTQYF.

There are a few counts of this clone. The V and J genes are TRBV30 and TRBJ1-5; tentative D call: TRBD1 (6 bases). Germline V CDR1 and CDR2: GTSNPN, SVGIG (reference sequence). The CDR3 length is 14 residues. V gave up 0 bases and J gave up 4 bases, with 10 bases separating them. In DNA form, the CDR3 reads TGTGCCTGGAGTGTACAGGGAGGGAATCAGCCCCAGCATTTT. It yields the protein CAWSVQGGNQPQHF.

The rearrangement links TRBV23-1 to TRBJ1-5; D gene unclear. TRBV23-1 is classed as an ORF, of uncertain function. This CDR3 has 17 amino acids. V was clipped by 6 bases and J by 2 bases, with 20 bases between them. The CDR3 here is CASRVPLRHICNQPQHF. CDR3 bases: TGCGCCAGCAGGGTCCCTCTGAGACACATCTGCAATCAGCCCCAGCATTTT.

The V gene is TRBV10-3, the J gene TRBJ1-6; D gene uncertain. This CDR3 is built from 17 residues. Trimming removed 3 bases from V and 5 bases from J, with 17 bases in between. CDR1 and CDR2 from the germline V gene are ENHRY and SYGVKD. The CDR3 region has the DNA TGTGCCATCAGTGATAGTCGCGGCCCCGGCAATAATTCACCCCTCCACTTT. It codes for CAISDSRGPGNNSPLHF.

This clone ranks as medium-sized. The chain links TRBV14 to TRBJ1-3; 7 bases map to TRBD1. Trimming cost V 3 bases and J 8 bases; bases outside gene matches: 4. There are 13 residues in the CDR3. In germline, CDR1 is SGHDN, CDR2 FVKESK. CDR3 protein: CASSQRQGHTIYF. CDR3 sequence (DNA): TGTGCCAGCAGCCAGAGACAGGGACACACCATATATTTT.